This TCR beta chain appears in the sequencing data of a study of beta chain features in type 1 diabetes. The sample holds a few counts of this clone. The antigen is undetermined. Sorted populations were all over 95% pure. Investigators reverse transcribed all isolated RNA, so they sequenced expressed TCRB transcripts. Sequencing was performed with immunoSEQ multiplex PCR; in TCRdb, only in-frame clones are kept and a portion is missing. The data hold some 290,000 clones, with about 23% observed a single time. V lost 0 bases, J lost 2 bases, and 10 bases lay in between. The CDR3 length is 15 residues. Germline V gives CDR1 SEHNR, CDR2 FQNEAQ (reference sequence). Overall study findings and caveats: In every one of the four CD4+ subsets, TCRB CDR3s were moderately but significantly shorter in Type 1 diabetes patients. Unsettled here was the matter of whether HLA type influences TCRB rearrangement.

Material: naive CD4+ T cells from blood. This chain connects TRBV7-9 to TRBJ2-5; D is possibly TRBD2 (5 bases). The TCR originated in a woman between 25 and 40 years old with type 1 diabetes. Here the CDR3 DNA reads TGTGCCAGCAGCTTAGCGCGGGTTGTACAAGAGACCCAGTACTTC. Translating gives CASSLARVVQETQYF.